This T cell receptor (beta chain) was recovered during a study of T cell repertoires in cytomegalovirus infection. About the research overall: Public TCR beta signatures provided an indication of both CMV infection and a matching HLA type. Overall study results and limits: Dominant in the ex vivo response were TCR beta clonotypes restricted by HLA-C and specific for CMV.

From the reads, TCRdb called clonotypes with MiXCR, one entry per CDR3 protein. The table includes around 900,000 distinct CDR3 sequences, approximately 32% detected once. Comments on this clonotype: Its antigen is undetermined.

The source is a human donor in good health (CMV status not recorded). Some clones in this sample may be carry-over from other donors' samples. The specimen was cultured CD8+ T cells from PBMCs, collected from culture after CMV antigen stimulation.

The CDR3 loop is CASSLKPDLLANEQFF. The CDR3 region has the DNA TGCGCCAGCAGCCTAAAACCGGACCTCCTGGCGAATGAGCAGTTCTTC. The rearrangement links TRBV5-1 to TRBJ2-1; D is unresolved. Germline values: CDR1 SGHRS, CDR2 YFSETQ. V was cut by 4 bases and J by 7 bases, with 21 bases left in between. The length of the CDR3 is 16 residues. Drawing the rest from reference TRBV5-1 and TRBJ2-1, the complete variable domain is KAGVTQTPRYLIKTRGQQVTLSCSPISGHRSVSWYQQTPGQGLQFLFEYFSETQRNKGNFPGRFSGRQFSNSRSEMNVSTLELGDSALYLCASSLKPDLLANEQFFGPGTRLTVL.